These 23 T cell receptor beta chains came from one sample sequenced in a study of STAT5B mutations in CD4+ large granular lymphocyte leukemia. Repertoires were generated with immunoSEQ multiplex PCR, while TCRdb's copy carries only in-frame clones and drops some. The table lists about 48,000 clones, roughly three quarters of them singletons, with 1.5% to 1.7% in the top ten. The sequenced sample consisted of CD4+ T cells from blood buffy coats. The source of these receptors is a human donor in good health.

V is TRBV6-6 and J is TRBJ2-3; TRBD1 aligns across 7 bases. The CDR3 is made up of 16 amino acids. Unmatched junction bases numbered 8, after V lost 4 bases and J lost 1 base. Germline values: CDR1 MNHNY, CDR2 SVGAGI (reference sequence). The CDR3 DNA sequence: TGTGCCAGCAGTTTAAAGGGGGCGAGGGGCACAGATACGCAGTATTTT. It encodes CASSLKGARGTDTQYF.

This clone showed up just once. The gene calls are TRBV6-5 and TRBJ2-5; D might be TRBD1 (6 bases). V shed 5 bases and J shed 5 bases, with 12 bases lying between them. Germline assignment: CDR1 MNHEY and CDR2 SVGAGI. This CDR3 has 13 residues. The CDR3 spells CASSKNRAETQYF. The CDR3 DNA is TGTGCCAGCAGTAAAAACAGGGCGGAGACCCAGTACTTC.

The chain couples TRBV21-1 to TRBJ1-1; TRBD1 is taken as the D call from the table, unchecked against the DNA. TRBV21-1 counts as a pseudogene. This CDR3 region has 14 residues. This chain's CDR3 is CASSKGQGCTEAFF. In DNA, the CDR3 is TGTGCCAGCAGCAAAGGACAGGGTTGCACTGAAGCTTTCTTT.

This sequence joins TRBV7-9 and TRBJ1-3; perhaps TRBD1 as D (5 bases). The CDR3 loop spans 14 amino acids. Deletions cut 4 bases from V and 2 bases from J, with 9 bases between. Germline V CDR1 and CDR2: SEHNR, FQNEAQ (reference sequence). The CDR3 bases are TGTGCCAGCAGCTCGACAGAGGCTGGAAACACCATATATTTT. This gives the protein CASSSTEAGNTIYF.

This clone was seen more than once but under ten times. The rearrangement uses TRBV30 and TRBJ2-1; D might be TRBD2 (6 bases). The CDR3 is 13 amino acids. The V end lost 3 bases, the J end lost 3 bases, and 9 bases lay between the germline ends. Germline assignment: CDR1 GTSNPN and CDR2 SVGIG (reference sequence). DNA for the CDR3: TGTGCCTGGAGCCGGGGGATCTACAATGAGCAGTTCTTC. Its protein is CAWSRGIYNEQFF.

The chain's CDR3 is CASSLGQGVGETQYF. Here the CDR3 DNA reads TGCGCCAGCAGCCTTGGACAGGGGGTGGGAGAGACCCAGTACTTC. The gene calls are TRBV4-1 and TRBJ2-5, with TRBD1 matching over 10 bases. The CDR3 runs to 15 residues. CDR1 is MGHRA and CDR2 is YSYEKL in the germline V gene. J was trimmed by 4 bases and V by 4 bases; bases with no gene match: 6.

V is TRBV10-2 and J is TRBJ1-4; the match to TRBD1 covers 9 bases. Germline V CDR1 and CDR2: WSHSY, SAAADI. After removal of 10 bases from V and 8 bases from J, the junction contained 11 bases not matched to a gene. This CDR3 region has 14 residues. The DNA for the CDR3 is TGCGCCACCAAAATACAGGGGGCGGGCGAAAAACTGTTTTTT. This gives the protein CATKIQGAGEKLFF.

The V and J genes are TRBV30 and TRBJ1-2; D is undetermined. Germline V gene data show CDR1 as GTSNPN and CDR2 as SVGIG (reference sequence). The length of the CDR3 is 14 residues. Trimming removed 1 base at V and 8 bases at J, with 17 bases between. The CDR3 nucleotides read TGTGCCTGGAGTGGGTTACCCATTTCACAGGGCTACACCTTC. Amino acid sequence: CAWSGLPISQGYTF.

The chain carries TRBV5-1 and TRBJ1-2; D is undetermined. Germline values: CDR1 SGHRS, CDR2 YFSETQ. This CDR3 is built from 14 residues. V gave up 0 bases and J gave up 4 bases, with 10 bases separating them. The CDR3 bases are TGCGCCAGCAGCTTGGATTCAGGAAGCTATGGCTACACCTTC. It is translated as CASSLDSGSYGYTF.

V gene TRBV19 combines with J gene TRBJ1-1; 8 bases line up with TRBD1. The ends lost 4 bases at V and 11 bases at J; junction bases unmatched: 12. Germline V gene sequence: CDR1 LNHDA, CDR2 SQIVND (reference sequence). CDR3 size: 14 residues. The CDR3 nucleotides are TGTGCCAGTAGTAAATTGACAGGGGTTGGGTGGGCTTTCTTT. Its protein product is CASSKLTGVGWAFF. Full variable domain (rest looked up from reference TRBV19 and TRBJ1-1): DGGITQSPKYLFRKEGQNVTLSCEQNLNHDAMYWYRQDPGQGLRLIYYSQIVNDFQKGDIAEGYSVSREKKESFPLTVTSAQKNPTAFYLCASSKLTGVGWAFFGQGTRLTVV.

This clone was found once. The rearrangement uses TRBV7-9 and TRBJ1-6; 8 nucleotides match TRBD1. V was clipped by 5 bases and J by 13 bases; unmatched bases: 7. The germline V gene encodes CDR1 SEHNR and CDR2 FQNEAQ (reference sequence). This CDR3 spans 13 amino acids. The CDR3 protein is CASSPGQGTPLHF. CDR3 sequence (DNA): TGTGCCAGCAGCCCTGGACAGGGTACCCCCCTCCACTTT. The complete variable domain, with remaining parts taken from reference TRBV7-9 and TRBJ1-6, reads DTGVSQNPRHKITKRGQNVTFRCDPISEHNRLYWYRQTLGQGPEFLTYFQNEAQLEKSRLLSDRFSAERPKGSFSTLEIQRTEQGDSAMYLCASSPGQGTPLHFGNGTRLTVT.

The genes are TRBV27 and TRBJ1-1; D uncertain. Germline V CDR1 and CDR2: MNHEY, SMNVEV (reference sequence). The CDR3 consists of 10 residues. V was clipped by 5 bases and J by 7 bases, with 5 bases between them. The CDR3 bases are TGTGCCAGCAGTGAGGTTGAAGCTTTCTTT. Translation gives CASSEVEAFF.

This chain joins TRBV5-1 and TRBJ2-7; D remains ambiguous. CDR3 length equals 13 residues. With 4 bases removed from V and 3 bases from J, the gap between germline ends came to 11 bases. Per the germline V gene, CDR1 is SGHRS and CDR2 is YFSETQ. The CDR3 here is CASSLGLNYEQYV. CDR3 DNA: TGCGCCAGCAGCCTAGGGTTAAACTACGAGCAGTACGTC.

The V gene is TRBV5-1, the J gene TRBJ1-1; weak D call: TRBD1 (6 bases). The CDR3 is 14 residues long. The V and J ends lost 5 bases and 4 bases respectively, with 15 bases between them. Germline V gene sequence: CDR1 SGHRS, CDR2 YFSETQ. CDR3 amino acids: CASREIGGATEAFF. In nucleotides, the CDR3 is TGCGCCAGCAGAGAAATAGGGGGGGCCACTGAAGCTTTCTTT. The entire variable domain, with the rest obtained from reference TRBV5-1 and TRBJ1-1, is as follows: KAGVTQTPRYLIKTRGQQVTLSCSPISGHRSVSWYQQTPGQGLQFLFEYFSETQRNKGNFPGRFSGRQFSNSRSEMNVSTLELGDSALYLCASREIGGATEAFFGQGTRLTVV.

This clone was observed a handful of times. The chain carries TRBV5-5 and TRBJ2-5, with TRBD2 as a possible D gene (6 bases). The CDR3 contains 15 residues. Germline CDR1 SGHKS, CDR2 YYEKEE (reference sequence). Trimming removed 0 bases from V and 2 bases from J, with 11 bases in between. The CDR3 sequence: CASSLARLEQETQYF. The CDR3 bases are TGTGCCAGCAGCTTGGCCAGACTAGAACAAGAGACCCAGTACTTC.

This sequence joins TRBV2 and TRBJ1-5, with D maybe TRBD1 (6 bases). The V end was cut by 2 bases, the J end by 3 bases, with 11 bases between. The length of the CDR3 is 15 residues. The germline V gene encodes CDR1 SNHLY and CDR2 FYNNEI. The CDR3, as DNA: TGTGCCAGCAGTGAACTTGGACAGATCAATCAGCCCCAGCATTTT. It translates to CASSELGQINQPQHF.

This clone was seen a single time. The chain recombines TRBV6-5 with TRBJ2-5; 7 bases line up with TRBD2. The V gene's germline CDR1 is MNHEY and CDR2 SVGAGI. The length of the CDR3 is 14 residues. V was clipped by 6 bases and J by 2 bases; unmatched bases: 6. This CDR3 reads CASSRDYQQETQYF. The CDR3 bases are TGTGCCAGCAGCAGGGACTACCAACAAGAGACCCAGTACTTC.

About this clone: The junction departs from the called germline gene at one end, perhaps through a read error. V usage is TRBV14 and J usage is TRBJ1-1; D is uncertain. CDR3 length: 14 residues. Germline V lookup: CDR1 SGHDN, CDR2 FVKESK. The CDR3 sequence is CASRQAGVNTEAFF. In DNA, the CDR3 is TGTGCCAGCAGACAAGCTGGGGTGAACACTGAAGCTTTCTTT.

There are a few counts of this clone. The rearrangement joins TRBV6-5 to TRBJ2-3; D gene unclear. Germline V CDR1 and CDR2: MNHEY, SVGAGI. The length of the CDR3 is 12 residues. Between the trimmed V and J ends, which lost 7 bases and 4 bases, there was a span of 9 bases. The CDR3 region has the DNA TGTGCCAGCACCTCGTACTCAGATACGCAGTATTTT. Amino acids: CASTSYSDTQYF.

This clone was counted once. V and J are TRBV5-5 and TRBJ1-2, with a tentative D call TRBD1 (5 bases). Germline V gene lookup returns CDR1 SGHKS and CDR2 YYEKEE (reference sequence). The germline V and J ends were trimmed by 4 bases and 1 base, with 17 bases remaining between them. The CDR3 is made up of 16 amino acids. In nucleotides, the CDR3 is TGTGCCAGCAGCCTAACGAGCGAACAGGTTAACTATGGCTACACCTTC. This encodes CASSLTSEQVNYGYTF.

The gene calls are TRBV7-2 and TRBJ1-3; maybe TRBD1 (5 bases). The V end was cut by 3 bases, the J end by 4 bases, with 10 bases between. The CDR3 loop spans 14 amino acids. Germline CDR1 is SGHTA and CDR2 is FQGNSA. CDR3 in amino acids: CASSFGASGNTIYF. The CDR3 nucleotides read TGTGCCAGCAGCTTTGGGGCATCCGGAAACACCATATATTTT.

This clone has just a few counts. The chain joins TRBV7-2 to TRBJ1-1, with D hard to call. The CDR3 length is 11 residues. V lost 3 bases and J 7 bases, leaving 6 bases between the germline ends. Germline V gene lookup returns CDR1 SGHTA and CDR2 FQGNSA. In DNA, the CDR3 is TGTGCCAGCAGCTTGGGGATTGAAGCTTTCTTT. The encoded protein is CASSLGIEAFF.

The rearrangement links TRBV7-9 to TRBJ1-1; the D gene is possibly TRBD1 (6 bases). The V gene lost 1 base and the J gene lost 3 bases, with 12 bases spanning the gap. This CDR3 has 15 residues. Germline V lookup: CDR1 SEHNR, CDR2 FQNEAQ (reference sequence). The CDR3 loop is CASSLGPGADTEAFF. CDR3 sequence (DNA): TGTGCCAGCAGCTTAGGACCGGGGGCGGACACTGAAGCTTTCTTT.